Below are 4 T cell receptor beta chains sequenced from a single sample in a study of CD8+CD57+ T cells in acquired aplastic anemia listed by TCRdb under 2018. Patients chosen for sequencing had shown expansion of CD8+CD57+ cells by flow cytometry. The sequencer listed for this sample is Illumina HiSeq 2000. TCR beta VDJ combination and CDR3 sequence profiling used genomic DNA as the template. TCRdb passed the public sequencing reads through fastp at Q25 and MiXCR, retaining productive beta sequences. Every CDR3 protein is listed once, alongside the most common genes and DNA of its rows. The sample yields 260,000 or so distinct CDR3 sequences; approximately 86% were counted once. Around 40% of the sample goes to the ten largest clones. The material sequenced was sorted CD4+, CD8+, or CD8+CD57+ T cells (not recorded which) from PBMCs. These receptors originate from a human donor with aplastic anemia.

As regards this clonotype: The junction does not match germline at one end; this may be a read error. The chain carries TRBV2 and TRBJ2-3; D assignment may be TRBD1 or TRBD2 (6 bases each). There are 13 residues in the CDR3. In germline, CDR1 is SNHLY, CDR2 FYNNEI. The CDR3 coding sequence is TGTGCCAGCGGGGACGGGGGCATCGTTACGCAGTCTTTT. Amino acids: CASGDGGIVTQSF. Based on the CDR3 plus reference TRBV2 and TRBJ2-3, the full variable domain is EPEVTQTPSHQVTQMGQEVILRCVPISNHLYFYWYRQILGQKVEFLVSFYNNEISEKSEIFDDQFSVERPDGSNFTLKIRSTKLEDSAMYFCASGDGGIVTQSFGPGTRLTVL.

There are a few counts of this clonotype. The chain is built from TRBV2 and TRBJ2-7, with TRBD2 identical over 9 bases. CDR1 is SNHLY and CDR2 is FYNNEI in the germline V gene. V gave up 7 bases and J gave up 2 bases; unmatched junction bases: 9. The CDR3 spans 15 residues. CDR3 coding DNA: TGTGCCAGCATGATGGGTAGCGGGAGTGCCTACGAGCAGTACTTC. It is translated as CASMMGSGSAYEQYF.

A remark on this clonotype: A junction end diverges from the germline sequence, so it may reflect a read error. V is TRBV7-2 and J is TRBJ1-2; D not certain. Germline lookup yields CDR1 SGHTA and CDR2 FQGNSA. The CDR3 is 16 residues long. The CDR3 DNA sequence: TGTGCCGGCAGCTTAGCGGGAGGCCCCGATGTGCAGTATTACACCTTC. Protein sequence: CAGSLAGGPDVQYYTF.

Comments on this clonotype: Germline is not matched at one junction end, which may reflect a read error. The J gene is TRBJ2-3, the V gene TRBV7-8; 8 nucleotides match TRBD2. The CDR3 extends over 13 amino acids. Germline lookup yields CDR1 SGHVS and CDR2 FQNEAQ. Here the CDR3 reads CASSDAGGPDTHF. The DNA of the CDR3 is TGTGCCAGCAGCGACGCGGGAGGACCTGATACGCATTTT.